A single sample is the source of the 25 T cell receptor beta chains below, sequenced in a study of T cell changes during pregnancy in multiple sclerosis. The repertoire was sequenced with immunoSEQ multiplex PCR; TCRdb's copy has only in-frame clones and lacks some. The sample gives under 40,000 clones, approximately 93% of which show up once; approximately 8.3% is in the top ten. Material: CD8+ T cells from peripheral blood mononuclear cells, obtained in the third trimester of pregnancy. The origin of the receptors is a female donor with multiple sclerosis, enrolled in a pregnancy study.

The CDR3 loop reads CATSRDNWRGGEVEQFF. In DNA form, the CDR3 reads TGTGCCACCAGCAGAGATAATTGGCGGGGGGGCGAAGTGGAGCAGTTCTTC. The rearrangement links TRBV15 to TRBJ2-1; 9 bases fit TRBD2. The V and J ends lost 0 bases and 10 bases, in that order; junction bases with no gene match: 13. Germline CDR1 is LNHNV and CDR2 is YYDKDF (reference sequence). The CDR3 loop spans 17 amino acids.

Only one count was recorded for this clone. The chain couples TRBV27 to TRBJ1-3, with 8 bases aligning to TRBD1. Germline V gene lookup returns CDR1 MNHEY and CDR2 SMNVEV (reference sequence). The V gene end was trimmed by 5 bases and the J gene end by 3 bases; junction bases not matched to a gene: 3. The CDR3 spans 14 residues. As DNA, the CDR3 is TGTGCCAGCAGTCAGGACAGGGTTGGAAACACCATATATTTT. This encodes CASSQDRVGNTIYF.

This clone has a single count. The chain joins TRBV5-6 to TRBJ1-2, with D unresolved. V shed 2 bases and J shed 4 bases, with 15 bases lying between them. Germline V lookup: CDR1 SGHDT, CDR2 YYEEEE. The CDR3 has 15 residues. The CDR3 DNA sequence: TGTGCCAGCAGCTTAGGCCCTGGACTACTCTATGGCTACACCTTC. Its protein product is CASSLGPGLLYGYTF.

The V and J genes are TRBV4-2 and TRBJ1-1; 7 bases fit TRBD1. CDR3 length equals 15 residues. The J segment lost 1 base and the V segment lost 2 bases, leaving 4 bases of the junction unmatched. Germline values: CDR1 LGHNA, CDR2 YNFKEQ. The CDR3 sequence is CASSQTGQWNTEAFF. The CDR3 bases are TGTGCCAGCAGCCAAACGGGACAGTGGAACACTGAAGCTTTCTTT.

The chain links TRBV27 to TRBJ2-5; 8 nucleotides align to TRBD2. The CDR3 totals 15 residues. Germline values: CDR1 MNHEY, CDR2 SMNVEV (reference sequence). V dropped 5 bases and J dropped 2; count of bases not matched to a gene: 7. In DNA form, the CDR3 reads TGTGCCAGCAGTGGAACGGGCGGGGGGCAAGAGACCCAGTACTTC. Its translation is CASSGTGGGQETQYF.

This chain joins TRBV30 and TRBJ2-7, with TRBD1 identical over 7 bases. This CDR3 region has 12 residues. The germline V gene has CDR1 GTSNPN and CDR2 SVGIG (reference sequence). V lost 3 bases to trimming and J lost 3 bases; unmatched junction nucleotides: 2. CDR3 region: CAWSGDSYEQYF. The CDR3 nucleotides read TGTGCCTGGAGCGGGGACAGCTACGAGCAGTACTTC.

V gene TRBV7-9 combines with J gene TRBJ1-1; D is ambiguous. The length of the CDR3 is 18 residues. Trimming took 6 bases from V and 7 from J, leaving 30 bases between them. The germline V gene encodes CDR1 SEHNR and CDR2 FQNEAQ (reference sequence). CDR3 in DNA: TGTGCCAGCAGTTTCCCAAAGGGCATCGGGGAGGCGTGGGTTGAAGCTTTCTTT. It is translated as CASSFPKGIGEAWVEAFF.

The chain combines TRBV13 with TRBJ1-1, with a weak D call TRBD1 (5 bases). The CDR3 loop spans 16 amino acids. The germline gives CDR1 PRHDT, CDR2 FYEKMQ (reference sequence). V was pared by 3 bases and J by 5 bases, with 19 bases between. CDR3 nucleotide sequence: TGTGCCAGCAGCTTGTCCTTACGGGGGGTTTGGACTGAAGCTTTCTTT. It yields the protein CASSLSLRGVWTEAFF. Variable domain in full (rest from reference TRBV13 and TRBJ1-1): AAGVIQSPRHLIKEKRETATLKCYPIPRHDTVYWYQQGPGQDPQFLISFYEKMQSDKGSIPDRFSAQQFSDYHSELNMSSLELGDSALYFCASSLSLRGVWTEAFFGQGTRLTVV.

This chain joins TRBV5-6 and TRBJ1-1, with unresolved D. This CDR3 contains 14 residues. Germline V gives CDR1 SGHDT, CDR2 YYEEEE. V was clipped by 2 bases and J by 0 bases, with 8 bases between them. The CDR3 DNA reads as TGTGCCAGCAGCTTCGCGGGGTTGAACACTGAAGCTTTCTTT. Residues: CASSFAGLNTEAFF.

The CDR3 region has the DNA TGCGCCAGCAGCCAAGGGCAGTACAATGAGCAGTTCTTC. This sequence encodes CASSQGQYNEQFF. The rearrangement uses TRBV4-1 and TRBJ2-1, with no clear D. The CDR3 sequence is 13 residues long. The germline gives CDR1 MGHRA, CDR2 YSYEKL. The V gene lost 1 base and the J gene lost 4 bases, with 5 bases spanning the gap.

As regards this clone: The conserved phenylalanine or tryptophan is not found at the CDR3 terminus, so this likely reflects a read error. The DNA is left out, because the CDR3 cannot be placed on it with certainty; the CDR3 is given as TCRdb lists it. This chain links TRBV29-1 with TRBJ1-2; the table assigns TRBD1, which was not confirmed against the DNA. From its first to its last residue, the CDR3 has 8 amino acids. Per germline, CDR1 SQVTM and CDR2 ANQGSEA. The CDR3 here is CSVGQGTI.

CDR3 region: CASSPDRTGTYEQYF. In nucleotides, the CDR3 is TGTGCCAGCTCACCGGACAGAACGGGGACCTACGAGCAGTACTTC. V usage is TRBV18 and J usage is TRBJ2-7, with a possible D match to TRBD1 (6 bases). Germline CDR1 reads KGHSH; CDR2 reads LQKENI. The CDR3 runs 15 residues. The V gene lost 3 bases and the J gene lost 2 bases, with 14 bases spanning the gap. Full variable domain (rest looked up from reference TRBV18 and TRBJ2-7): NAGVMQNPRHLVRRRGQEARLRCSPMKGHSHVYWYRQLPEEGLKFMVYLQKENIIDESGMPKERFSAEFPKEGPSILRIQQVVRGDSAAYFCASSPDRTGTYEQYFGPGTRLTVT.

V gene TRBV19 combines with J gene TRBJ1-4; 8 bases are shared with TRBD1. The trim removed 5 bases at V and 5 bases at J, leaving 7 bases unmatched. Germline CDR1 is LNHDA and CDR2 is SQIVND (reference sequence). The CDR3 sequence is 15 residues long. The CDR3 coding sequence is TGTGCCAGTAGTCAGAGGGACAGGAGAAATGAAAAACTGTTTTTT. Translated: CASSQRDRRNEKLFF.

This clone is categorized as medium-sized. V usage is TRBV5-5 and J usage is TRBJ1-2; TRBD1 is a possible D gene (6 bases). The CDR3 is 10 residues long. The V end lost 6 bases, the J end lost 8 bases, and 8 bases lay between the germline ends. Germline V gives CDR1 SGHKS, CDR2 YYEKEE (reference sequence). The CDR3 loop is CASTGDGYTF. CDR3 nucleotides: TGTGCCAGCACAGGGGACGGCTACACCTTC.

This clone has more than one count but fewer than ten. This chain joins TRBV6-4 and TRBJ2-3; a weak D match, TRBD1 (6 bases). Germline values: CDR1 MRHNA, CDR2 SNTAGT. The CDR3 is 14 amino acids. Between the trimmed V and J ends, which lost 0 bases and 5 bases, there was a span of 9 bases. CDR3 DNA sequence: TGTGCCAGCAGTGACTCGGCAGGGGAAGATACGCAGTATTTT. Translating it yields CASSDSAGEDTQYF.

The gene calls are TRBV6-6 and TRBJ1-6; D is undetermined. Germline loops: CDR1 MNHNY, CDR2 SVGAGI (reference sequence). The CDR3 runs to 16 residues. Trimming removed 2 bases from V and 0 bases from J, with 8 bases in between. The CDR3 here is CASSYEAVSYNSPLHF. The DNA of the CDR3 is TGTGCCAGCAGTTACGAGGCCGTCTCCTATAATTCACCCCTCCACTTT.

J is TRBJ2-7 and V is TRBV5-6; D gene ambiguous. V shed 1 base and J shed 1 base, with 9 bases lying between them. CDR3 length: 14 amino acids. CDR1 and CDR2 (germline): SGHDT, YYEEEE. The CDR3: CASSLQISSYEQYF. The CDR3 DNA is TGTGCCAGCAGCTTGCAGATCTCGTCCTACGAGCAGTACTTC. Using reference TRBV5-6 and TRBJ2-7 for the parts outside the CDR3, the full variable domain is DAGVTQSPTHLIKTRGQQVTLRCSPKSGHDTVSWYQQALGQGPQFIFQYYEEEERQRGNFPDRFSGHQFPNYSSELNVNALLLGDSALYLCASSLQISSYEQYFGPGTRLTVT.

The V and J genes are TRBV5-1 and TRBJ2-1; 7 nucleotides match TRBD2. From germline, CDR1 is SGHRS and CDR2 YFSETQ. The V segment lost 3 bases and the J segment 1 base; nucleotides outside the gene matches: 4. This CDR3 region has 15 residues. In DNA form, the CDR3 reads TGCGCCAGCAGCTGGGGGGGGGAGTCCTACAATGAGCAGTTCTTC. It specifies CASSWGGESYNEQFF.

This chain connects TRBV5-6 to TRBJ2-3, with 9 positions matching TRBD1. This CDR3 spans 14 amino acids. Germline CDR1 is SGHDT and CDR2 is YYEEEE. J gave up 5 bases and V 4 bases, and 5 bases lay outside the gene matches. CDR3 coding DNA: TGTGCCAGCAGCGTACGGACAGGGGAAGATACGCAGTATTTT. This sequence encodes CASSVRTGEDTQYF.

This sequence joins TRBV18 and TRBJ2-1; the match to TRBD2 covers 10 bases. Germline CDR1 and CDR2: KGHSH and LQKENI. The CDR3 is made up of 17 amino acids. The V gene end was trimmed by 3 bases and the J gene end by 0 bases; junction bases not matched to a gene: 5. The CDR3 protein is CASSPWLAGDSYNEQFF. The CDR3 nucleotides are TGTGCCAGCTCACCTTGGCTAGCGGGGGACTCCTACAATGAGCAGTTCTTC.

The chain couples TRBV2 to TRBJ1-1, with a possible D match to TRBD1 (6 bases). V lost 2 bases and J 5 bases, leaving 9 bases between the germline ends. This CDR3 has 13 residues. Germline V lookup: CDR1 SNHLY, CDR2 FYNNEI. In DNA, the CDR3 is TGTGCCAGCAGTGAAACAGGGTGGACTGAAGCTTTCTTT. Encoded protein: CASSETGWTEAFF.

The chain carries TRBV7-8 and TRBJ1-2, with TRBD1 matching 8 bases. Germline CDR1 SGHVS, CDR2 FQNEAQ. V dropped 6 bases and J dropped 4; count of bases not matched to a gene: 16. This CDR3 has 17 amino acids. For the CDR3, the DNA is TGTGCCAGCAGTTTATGGGTACCGGGACAGGAGGCCTATGGCTACACCTTC. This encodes CASSLWVPGQEAYGYTF.

CDR3 region: CASSLYVTGLYGYTF. The CDR3 DNA sequence: TGTGCCAGCAGCCTATATGTGACAGGGCTCTATGGCTACACCTTC. V gene TRBV5-5 combines with J gene TRBJ1-2; 7 bases are a match to TRBD1. Germline CDR1 reads SGHKS; CDR2 reads YYEKEE (reference sequence). This CDR3 has 15 amino acids. V was pared by 4 bases and J by 4 bases, with 10 bases of the junction left unmatched.

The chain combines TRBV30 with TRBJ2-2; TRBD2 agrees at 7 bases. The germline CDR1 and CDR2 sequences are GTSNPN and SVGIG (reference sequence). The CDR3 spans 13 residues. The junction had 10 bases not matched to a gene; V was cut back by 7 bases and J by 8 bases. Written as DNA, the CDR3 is TGTGCCTTTCAGCGGGGTGGAGGGGGGGAGCTGTTTTTT. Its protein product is CAFQRGGGGELFF.

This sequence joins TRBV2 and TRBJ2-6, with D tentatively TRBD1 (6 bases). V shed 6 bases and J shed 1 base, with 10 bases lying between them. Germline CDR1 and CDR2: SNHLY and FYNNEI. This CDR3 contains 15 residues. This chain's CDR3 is CASSERGSGANVLTF. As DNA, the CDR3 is TGTGCCAGCAGCGAGAGGGGGTCTGGGGCCAACGTCCTGACTTTC.